The TCR beta chain described here comes from a study of T-cell memory formation after mild COVID-19. Overall study: TCR clusters showed largely donor specificity.

One entry per CDR3 protein results from TCRdb running MiXCR on the 5' RACE reads. The table lists under 250,000 distinct CDR3 sequences, 15% of them singletons. The CDR3 is 15 residues long. Germline-derived CDR1 and CDR2 are SSHAT and FNYEAQ (reference sequence). Whole-study findings and limits: Contracting clones, day 15 to 85, had balanced CD4/CD8, and later expanders favored CD4+. Cross-reactive memory seemingly joined, as some responding clones were found in pre-infection memory.

The table lists this clonotype with a few counts. The antigen is undetermined. One end of the junction does not line up with germline, which may come from a read error. Material for sequencing was PBMCs or a T cell subset sorted from them (not recorded which). V gene TRBV7-7 combines with J gene TRBJ2-1; 9 nucleotides align to TRBD2. This TCR came from an adult woman who had mild COVID-19 (a few samples of this study predate the infection). Cell type and time point are not known. The CDR3 nucleotides read TGTGCTAGCAGCTTACTTAGCGGGAGAAGCAATGAGCAGTTCTTC. As protein: CASSLLSGRSNEQFF.